Sequencing of this TCR beta chain was carried out in a study of CD8+CD57+ T cells in acquired aplastic anemia. Background on the study: Yields of DNA that came from sorted CD4+ and CD8+ cells averaged roughly 3.2 ug.

Concerning this clonotype: Its specificity is not known.

Whoever was chosen for sequencing had shown CD8+CD57+ cell expansion by flow cytometry. Diagnosis of severe acquired aplastic anemia applied to all patients. Receipt of therapy had not occurred in any patient by the time of blood sampling. TCR beta VDJ and CDR3 profiles were obtained from a genomic DNA template. TCRdb used MiXCR to reprocess the reads, holding one entry per CDR3 protein. This sample yields roughly 61,000 distinct CDR3 sequences, of which approximately 52% are seen a single time; under 20% belongs to the top ten. Study results and limitations: Patients did not significantly differ from controls in CD8+ Simpson's diversity.

The CDR3 is 17 residues long. CDR1 is ENHRY, CDR2 SYGVKD, per germline. V lost 0 bases to trimming and J lost 1 base, with 12 bases between them. The sequence was collected from a human donor with aplastic anemia. The chain uses TRBV10-3 and TRBJ2-2; D is ambiguous. The sample taken for sequencing was sorted CD4+, CD8+, or CD8+CD57+ T cells (not recorded which) from PBMCs. The CDR3 sequence: CAISESFGTLNTGELFF. CDR3 DNA sequence: TGTGCCATCAGTGAGTCTTTCGGTACTTTGAACACCGGGGAGCTGTTTTTT.